The 27 T cell receptor beta chains given below trace back to one sample, sequenced in a study of shared clonotypes between healthy human individuals. The protocol was immunoSEQ multiplex PCR, while the TCRdb copy is restricted to in-frame clones and leaves out a portion. Here the sample spans around 100,000 clones, less than 80% being singletons. Material for sequencing was memory CD8+ T cells sorted from blood. Subset: CD45RO+ cells pooled with CCR7-negative TemRA cells. Receptors originate from a man aged 30 to 45 in good health.

CDR3 sequence reads: CASSPGGGTDYNEQFF. Written as DNA, the CDR3 is TGTGCCAGCAGTCCAGGAGGAGGGACAGATTACAATGAGCAGTTCTTC. This rearrangement joins TRBV27 to TRBJ2-1; weak D call: TRBD1 (7 bases). V gave up 5 bases and J gave up 4 bases, with 18 bases separating them. The CDR3 spans 16 residues. Germline V gene lookup returns CDR1 MNHEY and CDR2 SMNVEV (reference sequence).

This clone was picked up a small number of times. The rearrangement links TRBV4-3 to TRBJ1-5; possible D gene TRBD1, 6 bases. Germline CDR1 LGHNA, CDR2 YSLEER. V was pared by 0 bases and J by 5 bases, with 14 bases between. The CDR3 loop spans 16 amino acids. CDR3 nucleotide sequence: TGCGCCAGCAGCCAAGATGTGGGGGCCCGATATCAGCCCCAGCATTTT. Translation: CASSQDVGARYQPQHF.

CDR3 bases: TGTGCCAGCAGCCACAGCGGGAGCATCTCCTACGAGCAGTACTTC. Translated: CASSHSGSISYEQYF. V is TRBV7-9 and J is TRBJ2-7; TRBD2 matches at 8 bases. V shed 5 bases, J shed 0 bases, and the junction held 6 bases outside the gene matches. Germline V gene lookup returns CDR1 SEHNR and CDR2 FQNEAQ (reference sequence). The CDR3 is 15 residues long.

This clone was seen just once. The rearrangement links TRBV28 to TRBJ2-6; TRBD1 matches at 9 bases. The CDR3 is 18 residues long. Germline CDR1 is MDHEN and CDR2 is SYDVKM. V trimming: 5 bases; J trimming: 1 base; junction bases outside the gene matches: 9. The CDR3 nucleotides read TGTGCCAGCAGTCCGGGTGGGACAGGGATGTCTGGGGCCAACGTCCTGACTTTC. It encodes CASSPGGTGMSGANVLTF.

The V and J genes are TRBV23-1 and TRBJ2-5; unclear D gene. TRBV23-1 is an open reading frame whose function is uncertain. The length of the CDR3 is 14 residues. V lost 11 bases and J lost 5, with 21 bases in between. The CDR3, as DNA: TGCGCCCCCTATGCTATCCTCAGTGGGGAGACCCAGTACTTC. It encodes CAPYAILSGETQYF.

The rearrangement uses TRBV9 and TRBJ2-1; no clear D. The CDR3 runs 13 residues. CDR1 is SGDLS and CDR2 is YYNGEE in the germline V gene. Between the trimmed V and J ends, which lost 4 bases and 4 bases, there was a span of 9 bases. CDR3 coding DNA: TGTGCCAGCAGCCCCGGGTATTACAATGAGCAGTTCTTC. Residues: CASSPGYYNEQFF. The complete variable domain, with remaining parts taken from reference TRBV9 and TRBJ2-1, reads DSGVTQTPKHLITATGQRVTLRCSPRSGDLSVYWYQQSLDQGLQFLIQYYNGEERAKGNILERFSAQQFPDLHSELNLSSLELGDSALYFCASSPGYYNEQFFGPGTRLTVL.

This clone was observed a single time. The chain is built from TRBV5-6 and TRBJ1-4; D is unclear. This CDR3 comprises 15 residues. In germline, CDR1 is SGHDT, CDR2 YYEEEE. With 1 base removed from V and 5 bases from J, the gap between germline ends came to 12 bases. CDR3: CASSLSPSRNEKLFF. CDR3 coding DNA: TGTGCCAGCAGCTTGTCTCCGTCACGAAATGAAAAACTGTTTTTT.

The V call is TRBV9, the J call TRBJ2-7; 8 positions agree with TRBD1. CDR3 length: 14 amino acids. CDR1 is SGDLS, CDR2 YYNGEE, per germline. Unmatched junction bases numbered 8, after V lost 2 bases and J lost 7 bases. As DNA, the CDR3 is TGTGCCAGCAGCGTGGGGACAGGACCTTTTGAGCAGTACTTC. Residues: CASSVGTGPFEQYF.

V and J are TRBV29-1 and TRBJ2-1; tentative D call: TRBD1 (6 bases). V lost 4 bases to trimming and J lost 0 bases, with 16 bases between them. The germline gives CDR1 SQVTM, CDR2 ANQGSEA. The CDR3 is 16 residues long. CDR3 region: CSVAGLEGGSYNEQFF. DNA of the CDR3: TGCAGCGTTGCAGGGCTAGAAGGGGGCTCCTACAATGAGCAGTTCTTC.

The V and J genes are TRBV5-4 and TRBJ1-4, with a tentative D call TRBD1 (5 bases). This CDR3 comprises 15 residues. Germline CDR1 and CDR2: SGHNT and YYREEE (reference sequence). With 4 bases removed from V and 3 bases from J, the gap between germline ends came to 13 bases. The CDR3 DNA reads as TGTGCCAGCAGCCCAGGACGGGGCGCTAATGAAAAACTGTTTTTT. Protein product: CASSPGRGANEKLFF.

There are a few counts of this clone. The chain has TRBV15 and TRBJ2-1; a weak D match, TRBD1 (6 bases). CDR1 and CDR2 from the germline V gene are LNHNV and YYDKDF (reference sequence). The CDR3 loop spans 15 amino acids. Deletions cut 4 bases from V and 4 bases from J, with 14 bases between. The CDR3 is CATSIRQEPYNEQFF. CDR3 DNA sequence: TGTGCCACCAGCATAAGACAGGAGCCTTACAATGAGCAGTTCTTC.

This chain connects TRBV11-3 to TRBJ2-5; 14 bases are shared with TRBD2. The CDR3 is 17 amino acids. J lost 5 bases, V lost 5 bases, and 10 bases had no gene match. The germline V gene encodes CDR1 SGHNT and CDR2 YENEEA. The CDR3 is CASSMRLAGGLQETQYF. CDR3 DNA sequence: TGTGCCAGCAGCATGAGACTAGCGGGAGGGTTGCAGGAGACCCAGTACTTC.

The count of this clone is one. The gene calls are TRBV6-5 and TRBJ2-7; D assignment may be TRBD1 or TRBD2 (5 bases each). Trimming pared 4 bases from V and 4 bases from J, leaving 11 bases between. Germline V gives CDR1 MNHEY, CDR2 SVGAGI. The CDR3 sequence is 13 residues long. In nucleotides, the CDR3 is TGTGCCAGCAGTTCCTCGGGGCCGTACGAGCAGTACTTC. Translating gives CASSSSGPYEQYF.

The chain couples TRBV6-5 to TRBJ1-1, with D perhaps matching TRBD1 (5 bases). Germline V gene sequence: CDR1 MNHEY, CDR2 SVGAGI. The CDR3 is made up of 14 amino acids. Trimming took off 5 bases at V and 1 base at J, with 11 bases between the two ends. Here the CDR3 reads CASSATGRNTEAFF. For the CDR3, the DNA is TGTGCCAGCAGTGCTACAGGAAGGAACACTGAAGCTTTCTTT.

As to this clone: The same CDR3 can be traced to other DNA sequences in this sample. The V call is TRBV9, the J call TRBJ2-7; TRBD2 matches at 9 bases. The CDR3 is made up of 13 amino acids. Germline trimming cut 5 bases from V and 0 bases from J; bases unmatched to any gene: 0. Germline CDR1 and CDR2: SGDLS and YYNGEE. CDR3 DNA sequence: TGTGCCAGCAGTAGCGGGAGCTCCTACGAGCAGTACTTC. Encoded protein: CASSSGSSYEQYF.

In its sample, this clone was seen a few times. J is TRBJ2-5 and V is TRBV11-2; D not resolved. Trimming removed 2 bases at V and 4 bases at J, with 11 bases between. Germline CDR1 and CDR2: SGHAT and FQNNGV. The CDR3 extends over 14 amino acids. CDR3: CASSLLLGPETQYF. CDR3 DNA: TGTGCCAGCAGCTTATTGCTGGGCCCAGAGACCCAGTACTTC.

This clone was seen many times. The chain recombines TRBV28 with TRBJ2-7; the D gene is possibly TRBD1 (5 bases). CDR3 length equals 13 residues. Germline V gene data show CDR1 as MDHEN and CDR2 as SYDVKM. The V end lost 6 bases, the J end lost 3 bases, and 12 bases lay between the germline ends. The chain's CDR3 is CASREGHVYEQYF. The CDR3 nucleotides read TGTGCCAGCAGAGAAGGACATGTCTACGAGCAGTACTTC.

In its sample, this clone was seen many times. The rearrangement joins TRBV18 to TRBJ1-5, with D maybe TRBD1 (5 bases). V was trimmed by 3 bases and J by 6 bases, leaving 12 bases between them. CDR1 is KGHSH, CDR2 LQKENI, per germline. This CDR3 has 14 residues. CDR3 in amino acids: CASSPQQQAQPQHF. In nucleotides, the CDR3 is TGTGCCAGCTCACCGCAACAACAGGCTCAGCCCCAGCATTTT.

This sequence joins TRBV7-8 and TRBJ2-6, with 10 positions matching TRBD1. Losses at the gene ends were 4 bases for V and 0 bases for J; bases not matched to a gene: 3. The germline V gene encodes CDR1 SGHVS and CDR2 FQNEAQ. The CDR3 is 17 amino acids. CDR3 in amino acids: CASSSTGGGSGANVLTF. Written as DNA, the CDR3 is TGTGCCAGCAGCTCGACAGGGGGCGGCTCTGGGGCCAACGTCCTGACTTTC. Based on the CDR3 plus reference TRBV7-8 and TRBJ2-6, the full variable domain is GAGVSQSPRYKVAKRGQDVALRCDPISGHVSLFWYQQALGQGPEFLTYFQNEAQLDKSGLPSDRFFAERPEGSVSTLKIQRTQQEDSAVYLCASSSTGGGSGANVLTFGAGSRLTVL.

The rearrangement links TRBV7-2 to TRBJ2-1; D unclear. The CDR3 extends over 15 amino acids. V lost 2 bases to trimming and J lost 3 bases, with 11 bases between them. CDR1 is SGHTA, CDR2 FQGNSA, per germline. The CDR3 sequence is CASSLRRGDYNEQFF. The CDR3 coding sequence is TGTGCCAGCAGCTTACGTAGAGGTGACTACAATGAGCAGTTCTTC.

The rearrangement joins TRBV5-1 to TRBJ2-7, with 7 bases fitting TRBD1. Germline V gene data show CDR1 as SGHRS and CDR2 as YFSETQ. The length of the CDR3 is 14 residues. Trimming took 0 bases from V and 2 from J; bases not matched to a gene: 2. The CDR3, as DNA: TGCGCCAGCAGCTTGGACAGGGGAGCCTACGAGCAGTACTTC. It is translated as CASSLDRGAYEQYF.

There are many counts of this clone. V and J are TRBV5-1 and TRBJ1-1; D is unclear. V was shortened by 2 bases and J by 7 bases, with 15 bases between the two germline ends. From germline, CDR1 is SGHRS and CDR2 YFSETQ. The CDR3 sequence is 14 residues long. The CDR3, as DNA: TGCGCCAGCAGCTTCTGGAGGGCTCAGGATGAAGCTTTCTTT. It specifies CASSFWRAQDEAFF. The whole variable domain, filled in from reference TRBV5-1 and TRBJ1-1, reads KAGVTQTPRYLIKTRGQQVTLSCSPISGHRSVSWYQQTPGQGLQFLFEYFSETQRNKGNFPGRFSGRQFSNSRSEMNVSTLELGDSALYLCASSFWRAQDEAFFGQGTRLTVV.

This clone turned up a few times. The rearrangement links TRBV6-4 to TRBJ2-2; possibly TRBD1 or TRBD2 for D (5 bases each). CDR3 size: 15 residues. V lost 3 bases and J lost 1, with 9 bases in between. Germline loops: CDR1 MRHNA, CDR2 SNTAGT. This chain's CDR3 is CASSEGTENTGELFF. DNA for the CDR3: TGTGCCAGCAGTGAAGGGACCGAGAACACCGGGGAGCTGTTTTTT.

This clone was counted at least ten times. The chain links TRBV7-8 to TRBJ2-7; 7 bases are shared with TRBD1. Trimming at V came to 2 bases and at J to 3 bases, leaving 7 bases not matched to a gene. The germline gives CDR1 SGHVS, CDR2 FQNEAQ. The CDR3 has 15 residues. CDR3 region: CASSLPPGQVYEQYF. The CDR3 DNA follows: TGTGCCAGCAGCTTACCACCAGGACAGGTCTACGAGCAGTACTTC.

Details on this clone: A read error may explain this, as a much larger clone is one base away. The chain combines TRBV29-1 with TRBJ2-3, with a tentative D call TRBD1 (5 bases). CDR1 and CDR2 from the germline V gene are SQVTM and ANQGSEA. There are 14 residues in the CDR3. V lost 7 bases and J 1 base, leaving 15 bases between the germline ends. The CDR3 spells CSAMEQVRTDTQYF. In DNA form, the CDR3 reads TGCAGCGCCATGGAACAGGTGCGCACAGATACGCAGTATTTT.

This chain joins TRBV11-2 and TRBJ2-1; D possibly matches TRBD1 or TRBD2 (5 bases each). Germline CDR1 SGHAT, CDR2 FQNNGV. The V end was cut by 5 bases, the J end by 4 bases, with 15 bases between. The CDR3 is 15 amino acids. The CDR3 DNA is TGTGCCAGCAGCCGAATTCGGGGCTCATACAATGAGCAGTTCTTC. Translation gives CASSRIRGSYNEQFF.

The J gene is TRBJ2-3, the V gene TRBV6-6; a possible D gene is TRBD2 (5 bases). Germline assignment: CDR1 MNHNY and CDR2 SVGAGI (reference sequence). V lost 4 bases and J lost 3, with 8 bases in between. The CDR3 totals 13 residues. DNA for the CDR3: TGTGCCAGCAGTTGGGTAGCGACAGATACGCAGTATTTT. It specifies CASSWVATDTQYF.